This TCR beta chain was found in a study of shared clonotypes between healthy human individuals. Study information: A donor's plate count was three for CD4 naive and three for CD4 memory; CD8 naive had two and CD8 memory one. Study-wide results and caveats: Clonotype sharing among donors was expected to depend on sequencing depth.

Regarding this clone: The antigen is unknown.

Here immunoSEQ multiplex PCR was the method, and the copy in TCRdb shows in-frame clones only, minus some. Of around 1 million clones listed, around 80% were seen once; the top ten hold approximately 1.5%. This receptor was identified in a man aged 18 to 29 in good health. The sequencing sample was made of memory CD4+ T cells sorted from blood. Noted subset: CD45RA-negative fraction.

CDR3 nucleotides: TGTGCCAGCAGTGATGTACGGACCGCCTACGAGCAGTACTTC. Translation gives CASSDVRTAYEQYF. The V and J genes are TRBV6-1 and TRBJ2-7; D ambiguous. Germline V lookup: CDR1 MNHNS, CDR2 SASEGT. The CDR3 length is 14 residues. The germline V and J ends were trimmed by 3 bases and 2 bases, with 11 bases remaining between them.